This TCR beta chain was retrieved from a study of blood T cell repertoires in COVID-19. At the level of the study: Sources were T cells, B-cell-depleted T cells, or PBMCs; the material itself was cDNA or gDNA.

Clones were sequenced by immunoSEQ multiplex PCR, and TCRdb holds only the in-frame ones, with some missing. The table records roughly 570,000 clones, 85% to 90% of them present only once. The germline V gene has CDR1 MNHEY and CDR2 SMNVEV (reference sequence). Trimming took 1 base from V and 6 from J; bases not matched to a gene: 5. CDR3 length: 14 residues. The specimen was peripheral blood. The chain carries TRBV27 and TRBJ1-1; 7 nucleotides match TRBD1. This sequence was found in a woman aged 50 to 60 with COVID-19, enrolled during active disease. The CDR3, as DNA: TGTGCCAGCAGTTTATGGGGGACAGTGGCTGAAGCTTTCTTT. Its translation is CASSLWGTVAEAFF.